These 32 T cell receptor beta chains share one sample of origin, sequenced in a study of Ad26.COV2.S vaccination and SARS-CoV-2 variants. Treatment specified: 19 received Ad26.COV2.S at low or high dose, single or two shots; roughly five received placebo; per-sample allocation not given. The study sampled participants on day 63 after the first vaccine or placebo injection. Profiling relied on immunoSEQ multiplex PCR, and the TCRdb table lists in-frame clones only, not all of them. The table shows 300,000 to 400,000 clones, with roughly 89% occurring only once. Here the sequenced sample was peripheral blood, taken in a trial of Ad26.COV2.S vaccine versus placebo. The origin of the receptors is a person aged 18-65 years who received the Ad26.COV2.S COVID-19 vaccine or a placebo.

The chain couples TRBV15 to TRBJ1-5; possibly TRBD1 for D (6 bases). Germline assignment: CDR1 LNHNV and CDR2 YYDKDF (reference sequence). Trimming removed 4 bases from V and 2 bases from J, with 15 bases in between. This CDR3 spans 16 amino acids. The CDR3 sequence: CATSKGGQTGNQPQHF. CDR3 DNA: TGTGCCACCAGCAAAGGCGGACAGACCGGCAATCAGCCCCAGCATTTT. Full variable domain (rest looked up from reference TRBV15 and TRBJ1-5): DAMVIQNPRYQVTQFGKPVTLSCSQTLNHNVMYWYQQKSSQAPKLLFHYYDKDFNNEADTPDNFQSRRPNTSFCFLDIRSPGLGDTAMYLCATSKGGQTGNQPQHFGDGTRLSIL.

The count of this clone is one. The V call is TRBV21-1, the J call TRBJ1-4; whether TRBD1, the table's D call, matches the DNA was not checked. TRBV21-1 is a pseudogene locus. CDR3 length: 16 amino acids. The CDR3 loop is CASSKGPTINRVELFF. For the CDR3, the DNA is TGTGCCAGCAGCAAAGGCCCCACAATAAACAGGGTAGAACTGTTTTTT.

The chain joins TRBV28 to TRBJ1-2, with D possibly TRBD1 on 5 matching bases. The CDR3 has 13 residues. CDR1 is MDHEN and CDR2 is SYDVKM in the germline V gene. The V end lost 3 bases, the J end lost 6 bases, and 11 bases lay between the germline ends. The DNA of the CDR3 is TGTGCCAGCAGTTTTCAGGGTGTGGATGGCTACACCTTC. It specifies CASSFQGVDGYTF.

Note on this clone: Other nucleotide sequences in the sample specify the same CDR3. The gene calls are TRBV3-1 (or the pseudogene TRBV3-2) and TRBJ2-3; D gene uncertain. Per germline, CDR1 LGHDT and CDR2 YNNKEL (reference sequence). The V gene lost 1 base and the J gene lost 4 bases, with 6 bases spanning the gap. This CDR3 has 13 amino acids. The CDR3 bases are TGTGCCAGCAGCCAAGCCCCGGCAGATACGCAGTATTTT. Amino acid sequence: CASSQAPADTQYF.

The rearrangement uses TRBV9 and TRBJ1-3, with TRBD1 as a possible D gene (6 bases). The CDR3 covers 17 residues. Germline CDR1 reads SGDLS; CDR2 reads YYNGEE. V gave up 2 bases and J gave up 4 bases, with 19 bases separating them. CDR3: CASSVRWGGSTGNTIYF. CDR3 nucleotide sequence: TGTGCCAGCAGCGTTAGATGGGGGGGCAGTACCGGAAACACCATATATTTT.

This clone was seen more than once but under ten times. The rearrangement links TRBV3-1 (or the pseudogene TRBV3-2) to TRBJ2-4; D is unresolved. Trimming left V 1 base short and J 8 bases short, with 9 bases between. The CDR3 sequence is 13 residues long. Germline V gives CDR1 LGHDT, CDR2 YNNKEL (reference sequence). The DNA for the CDR3 is TGTGCCAGCAGCCAAGCTCTGGTGGACATTCAGTACTTC. Translated, it gives CASSQALVDIQYF.

The chain combines TRBV12-3 or TRBV12-4 with TRBJ1-3; D unresolved. This CDR3 comprises 12 residues. V lost 5 bases and J 5 bases, leaving 7 bases between the germline ends. As DNA, the CDR3 is TGTGCCAGCAGTAGAACCCGAAACACCATATATTTT. Translating it yields CASSRTRNTIYF.

The CDR3 loop reads CASSPGTGGRGTEAFF. CDR3 nucleotide sequence: TGTGCCAGTAGTCCCGGGACAGGGGGTCGGGGCACTGAAGCTTTCTTT. The chain carries TRBV19 and TRBJ1-1, with 11 nucleotides matching TRBD1. V gave up 5 bases and J gave up 4 bases; unmatched junction bases: 9. This CDR3 region has 16 residues. Germline lookup yields CDR1 LNHDA and CDR2 SQIVND (reference sequence).

V usage is TRBV11-2 and J usage is TRBJ2-3; no definite D call. CDR1 SGHAT and CDR2 FQNNGV come from the germline V gene. Trimming cost V 7 bases and J 6 bases, with 14 bases left between them. The CDR3 consists of 13 residues. The CDR3 spells CASTQTEWDTQYF. CDR3 bases: TGTGCCAGCACCCAAACGGAGTGGGATACGCAGTATTTT.

This sequence joins TRBV7-2 and TRBJ2-7, with a possible D match to TRBD1 (5 bases). The V gene lost 0 bases and the J gene lost 3 bases, with 15 bases spanning the gap. Per germline, CDR1 SGHTA and CDR2 FQGNSA. The CDR3 spans 16 residues. The chain's CDR3 is CASSLARLMQGYEQYF. Here the CDR3 DNA reads TGTGCCAGCAGCTTAGCCAGGCTTATGCAGGGCTACGAGCAGTACTTC.

The chain has TRBV4-1 and TRBJ2-1; D remains unclear. CDR1 is MGHRA, CDR2 YSYEKL, per germline. Trimming took off 0 bases at V and 8 bases at J, with 14 bases between the two ends. This CDR3 has 15 residues. CDR3 sequence (DNA): TGCGCCAGCAGCCAAGAGATGTTTTCGAGCGATGAGCAGTTCTTC. Its translation: CASSQEMFSSDEQFF.

The chain uses TRBV5-1 and TRBJ1-1, with unresolved D. The CDR3 is 14 residues long. V lost 6 bases to trimming and J lost 1 base, with 13 bases between them. The germline CDR1 and CDR2 sequences are SGHRS and YFSETQ. The CDR3 sequence: CASKTTLTNTEAFF. Written as DNA, the CDR3 is TGCGCCAGCAAAACCACCTTGACGAACACTGAAGCTTTCTTT.

As to this clone: The sample holds other DNA sequences that translate to the same CDR3. The genes are TRBV28 and TRBJ1-4; unclear D gene. The CDR3 has 12 amino acids. The germline V and J ends were trimmed by 5 bases and 7 bases, with 8 bases remaining between them. Germline V gene lookup returns CDR1 MDHEN and CDR2 SYDVKM. The CDR3 loop is CASSPPGEKLFF. The CDR3, as DNA: TGTGCCAGCAGTCCCCCAGGTGAAAAACTGTTTTTT.

This chain joins TRBV24-1 and TRBJ2-2; 8 bases line up with TRBD1. In germline, CDR1 is KGHDR, CDR2 SFDVKD. This CDR3 has 16 residues. The J segment lost 5 bases and the V segment lost 3 bases, leaving 7 bases of the junction unmatched. The chain's CDR3 is CATSDRSRGRTGELFF. CDR3 nucleotides: TGTGCCACCAGTGATAGGAGCAGGGGGCGGACCGGGGAGCTGTTTTTT.

The DNA of the CDR3 is TGTGCCAGCAGCGCGAGACAGACAACCACTGAAGCTTTCTTT. It translates to CASSARQTTTEAFF. The chain joins TRBV9 to TRBJ1-1; D is perhaps TRBD1 (5 bases). CDR1 SGDLS and CDR2 YYNGEE come from the germline V gene. The CDR3 consists of 14 residues. V was clipped by 3 bases and J by 4 bases, with 13 bases between them.

The chain uses TRBV28 and TRBJ1-1; D is unresolved. The CDR3 length is 14 residues. Germline V gives CDR1 MDHEN, CDR2 SYDVKM. The V end was cut by 1 base, the J end by 1 base, with 7 bases between. The CDR3, as DNA: TGTGCCAGCAGTTTATTCCTGGGGAACACTGAAGCTTTCTTT. It is translated as CASSLFLGNTEAFF.

The V call is TRBV10-3, the J call TRBJ2-1; 8 nucleotides line up with TRBD2. The CDR3 sequence is 13 residues long. Germline V gives CDR1 ENHRY, CDR2 SYGVKD. V shed 10 bases, J shed 8 bases, and the junction held 10 bases outside the gene matches. The DNA for the CDR3 is TGTGCCACCACCGGGACTAGTATCGATGAGCAGTTCTTC. Its protein is CATTGTSIDEQFF.

This clone was picked up one time. The genes are TRBV5-1 and TRBJ2-7; D possibly uses TRBD1 or TRBD2 (5 bases each). The germline V gene encodes CDR1 SGHRS and CDR2 YFSETQ. The V end was cut by 4 bases, the J end by 0 bases, with 11 bases between. This CDR3 is built from 14 residues. CDR3 nucleotides: TGCGCCAGCAGCACCCAGGGAGACTCCTACGAGCAGTACTTC. Protein product: CASSTQGDSYEQYF. The complete variable domain, with remaining parts taken from reference TRBV5-1 and TRBJ2-7, reads KAGVTQTPRYLIKTRGQQVTLSCSPISGHRSVSWYQQTPGQGLQFLFEYFSETQRNKGNFPGRFSGRQFSNSRSEMNVSTLELGDSALYLCASSTQGDSYEQYFGPGTRLTVT.

V gene TRBV4-3 combines with J gene TRBJ2-2; D remains unclear. This CDR3 comprises 14 residues. Per germline, CDR1 LGHNA and CDR2 YSLEER. Trimming shortened V by 0 bases and J by 6 bases, and 8 bases separated the two germline ends. In DNA, the CDR3 is TGCGCCAGCAGCCAAGATATACGACCCGGGGAGCTGTTTTTT. Protein sequence: CASSQDIRPGELFF.

This chain joins TRBV10-3 and TRBJ1-1; possible D gene TRBD1, 5 bases. CDR1 is ENHRY, CDR2 SYGVKD, per germline. The CDR3 has 15 amino acids. Trimming cost V 2 bases and J 1 base, with 11 bases left between them. CDR3 sequence (DNA): TGTGCCATCAGTGAGCTGATGCAGGGGAACACTGAAGCTTTCTTT. Amino acid sequence: CAISELMQGNTEAFF.

The chain links TRBV7-2 to TRBJ1-3; D is unclear. CDR3 size: 15 residues. V lost 2 bases to trimming and J lost 4 bases, with 12 bases between them. The germline CDR1 and CDR2 sequences are SGHTA and FQGNSA. The DNA for the CDR3 is TGTGCCAGCAGCTTAAACCCGGGAGACGGAAACACCATATATTTT. Translated: CASSLNPGDGNTIYF.

DNA for the CDR3: TGTGCCAGCAGTGAGTATCAGCCCCAGCATTTT. Its translation: CASSEYQPQHF. This rearrangement joins TRBV6-1 to TRBJ1-5; D is unclear. Germline CDR1 and CDR2: MNHNS and SASEGT. The V end was cut by 3 bases, the J end by 5 bases, with 2 bases between. The CDR3 spans 11 residues.

The V call is TRBV7-2, the J call TRBJ1-1; D uncertain. The CDR3 is made up of 14 amino acids. V lost 3 bases and J lost 5, with 13 bases in between. Germline V CDR1 and CDR2: SGHTA, FQGNSA. The CDR3 region has the DNA TGTGCCAGCAGCTTCCGGGGAGGGCGTACTGAAGCTTTCTTT. This sequence encodes CASSFRGGRTEAFF.

The chain uses TRBV28 and TRBJ1-3; 8 bases agree with TRBD1. This CDR3 is 15 amino acids long. J lost 4 bases, V lost 5 bases, and 7 bases had no gene match. From germline, CDR1 is MDHEN and CDR2 SYDVKM. The CDR3 nucleotides read TGTGCCAGCAGTCTACCGGGGACAGGCGGAAACACCATATATTTT. It yields the protein CASSLPGTGGNTIYF.

The genes are TRBV11-3 and TRBJ2-1; D possibly corresponds to TRBD2 (5 bases). Germline V lookup: CDR1 SGHNT, CDR2 YENEEA. The V end was cut by 1 base, the J end by 8 bases, with 24 bases between. This CDR3 spans 18 amino acids. As DNA, the CDR3 is TGTGCCAGCAGCTTAGGGACTTTTGTGAGTCGGGTTGGCGATGAGCAGTTCTTC. As protein: CASSLGTFVSRVGDEQFF.

J is TRBJ2-5 and V is TRBV5-1, with 7 bases lining up with TRBD2. V was pared by 1 base and J by 3 bases, with 0 bases of the junction left unmatched. CDR3 length equals 13 residues. Germline values: CDR1 SGHRS, CDR2 YFSETQ. For the CDR3, the DNA is TGCGCCAGCAGCTTGCTAGCGGAAGAGACCCAGTACTTC. Translation gives CASSLLAEETQYF.

This chain joins TRBV5-1 and TRBJ2-3; weak D call: TRBD1 (6 bases). The germline V gene has CDR1 SGHRS and CDR2 YFSETQ. The CDR3 has 14 residues. V was pared by 3 bases and J by 2 bases, with 10 bases between. This CDR3 reads CASSSTGITDTQYF. DNA for the CDR3: TGCGCCAGCAGCTCGACAGGCATCACAGATACGCAGTATTTT.

The rearrangement uses TRBV24-1 and TRBJ2-3; a possible D gene is TRBD2 (5 bases). V lost 2 bases and J 4 bases, leaving 12 bases between the germline ends. The germline V gene has CDR1 KGHDR and CDR2 SFDVKD. This CDR3 is 15 amino acids long. The CDR3 DNA is TGTGCCACCAGTGATTGGGGTAGCGCCGCAGATACGCAGTATTTT. This translates into CATSDWGSAADTQYF.

This chain links TRBV5-4 with TRBJ2-4; tentative D call: TRBD2 (5 bases). The CDR3 is 16 residues long. V lost 2 bases and J lost 0, with 12 bases in between. CDR1 SGHNT and CDR2 YYREEE come from the germline V gene (reference sequence). This chain's CDR3 is CASSFNTGIAKNIQYF. The CDR3 bases are TGTGCCAGCAGCTTTAATACGGGGATAGCCAAAAACATTCAGTACTTC.

The chain is built from TRBV30 and TRBJ1-1, with D maybe TRBD1 (5 bases). The CDR3 is 12 residues long. V lost 7 bases, J lost 5 bases, and 14 bases lay in between. Germline V CDR1 and CDR2: GTSNPN, SVGIG (reference sequence). The CDR3 reads CALADTRTEAFF. The CDR3 DNA reads as TGTGCCTTAGCGGACACGCGGACTGAAGCTTTCTTT.

This chain connects TRBV18 to TRBJ2-1; D possibly corresponds to TRBD2 (6 bases). This CDR3 is 16 amino acids long. Germline V gives CDR1 KGHSH, CDR2 LQKENI. Trimming left V 3 bases short and J 3 bases short, with 15 bases between. This chain's CDR3 is CASSPAGAGHYNEQFF. CDR3 bases: TGTGCCAGCTCACCCGCCGGGGCGGGGCACTACAATGAGCAGTTCTTC.

V usage is TRBV28 and J usage is TRBJ2-1; 15 positions agree with TRBD2. With 5 bases clipped from V and 8 bases from J, the junction kept 10 bases outside the gene matches. Germline V gives CDR1 MDHEN, CDR2 SYDVKM. The CDR3 has 17 amino acids. The CDR3 DNA is TGTGCCAGCAGTCAACATCCGGGGACTAGCGGGGGGTATGAGCAGTTCTTC. Encoded protein: CASSQHPGTSGGYEQFF.